The 24 T cell receptor beta chains given below trace back to one sample, sequenced in a study of neurological immune-mediated disorders. TCRdb re-called the 5' RACE reads through MiXCR, storing one row per CDR3 protein. The table lists roughly 89,000 distinct CDR3 sequences, approximately 2.4% of them singletons. Material: PBMCs. All receptors come from a woman aged 25-40 years with multiple sclerosis.

This clonotype was observed many times. The chain joins TRBV2 to TRBJ2-1; D is ambiguous. Looked up from germline, CDR1 is SNHLY and CDR2 is FYNNEI. CDR3 length equals 13 residues. Deletions cut 4 bases from V and 1 base from J, with 5 bases between. The CDR3 DNA sequence: TGTGCCAGCAGTGTTGGTTCCTACAATGAGCAGTTCTTC. Translating it yields CASSVGSYNEQFF.

This clonotype was counted at least ten times. The rearrangement uses TRBV6-6 and TRBJ2-5; no clear D gene. V lost 8 bases to trimming and J lost 2 bases, with 15 bases between them. Germline CDR1 is MNHNY and CDR2 is SVGAGI (reference sequence). This CDR3 is 14 amino acids long. In nucleotides, the CDR3 is TGTGCCAGCTCGGTGCCGGGTCCGCAAGAGACCCAGTACTTC. Encoded protein: CASSVPGPQETQYF.

This clonotype was found many times. The chain carries TRBV6-5 and TRBJ2-7; 7 bases map to TRBD2. This CDR3 contains 15 residues. The J segment lost 5 bases and the V segment lost 10 bases, leaving 17 bases of the junction unmatched. Per germline, CDR1 MNHEY and CDR2 SVGAGI. CDR3: CATRLAGVVGNEQYF. For the CDR3, the DNA is TGTGCCACCCGTCTCGCGGGGGTGGTCGGGAACGAGCAGTACTTC.

This clonotype was counted ten times or more. The CDR3 bases are TGTGCCAGCAGTTTATTCCCCACAGCGGGAGGGGTCACAGATACGCAGTATTTT. Translated, it gives CASSLFPTAGGVTDTQYF. V and J are TRBV27 and TRBJ2-3, with 10 bases fitting TRBD2. The CDR3 length is 18 residues. Trimming at V came to 1 base and at J to 2 bases, leaving 9 bases not matched to a gene. Germline V gene data show CDR1 as MNHEY and CDR2 as SMNVEV (reference sequence).

This clonotype was observed at least ten times. The rearrangement links TRBV10-3 to TRBJ2-7; unclear D gene. CDR3 length: 12 amino acids. The V and J ends lost 6 bases and 0 bases respectively, with 6 bases between them. Germline V gene sequence: CDR1 ENHRY, CDR2 SYGVKD. CDR3 sequence (DNA): TGTGCCATCAGGCCGAGCTCCTACGAGCAGTACTTC. Amino acids: CAIRPSSYEQYF.

This clonotype was detected ten times or more. The V gene is TRBV7-2, the J gene TRBJ2-1; TRBD2 aligns across 10 bases. CDR1 is SGHTA and CDR2 is FQGNSA in the germline V gene. V shed 6 bases and J 3 bases; nucleotides not matched to a gene: 5. The CDR3 totals 15 residues. CDR3 protein: CASSQTSGVYNEQFF. The CDR3 DNA follows: TGTGCCAGCAGTCAAACTAGCGGGGTCTACAATGAGCAGTTCTTC.

This clonotype showed up many times. The rearrangement joins TRBV6-6 to TRBJ2-3, with D tentatively TRBD2 (6 bases). The germline CDR1 and CDR2 sequences are MNHNY and SVGAGI (reference sequence). The CDR3 sequence is 15 residues long. V lost 7 bases to trimming and J lost 0 bases, with 14 bases between them. The CDR3 nucleotides read TGTGCCAGCACCGAGTCGGGGGATAGCACAGATACGCAGTATTTT. Its translation is CASTESGDSTDTQYF.

Ten or more counts support this clonotype. The gene calls are TRBV27 and TRBJ1-1, with no clear D. This CDR3 is built from 13 residues. The V gene lost 6 bases and the J gene lost 1 base, with 9 bases spanning the gap. CDR1 is MNHEY and CDR2 is SMNVEV in the germline V gene (reference sequence). CDR3: CASRTFENTEAFF. CDR3 DNA sequence: TGTGCCAGCAGGACATTTGAGAACACTGAAGCTTTCTTT.

Ten or more counts support this clonotype. The V and J genes are TRBV12-3 or TRBV12-4 and TRBJ2-7; TRBD1 matches 11 bases. The V and J ends lost 8 bases and 3 bases, in that order; junction bases with no gene match: 9. CDR3 length equals 15 residues. For the CDR3, the DNA is TGTGCCAGCCTCGGTTCTGGGACAGGGGGCTACGAGCAGTACTTC. Amino acid sequence: CASLGSGTGGYEQYF.

This clonotype came up many times. The chain combines TRBV12-3 or TRBV12-4 with TRBJ2-4; weak D call: TRBD2 (6 bases). V was pared by 4 bases and J by 1 base, with 11 bases between. This CDR3 spans 15 amino acids. The CDR3 nucleotides are TGTGCCAGCAGTTCCCCTGGAGGGGCCAAAAACATTCAGTACTTC. Protein product: CASSSPGGAKNIQYF.

This clonotype occurred a few times. A read error is possible here, since a much larger clone lies one base away. The rearrangement uses TRBV5-6 and TRBJ1-1; tentatively, D is TRBD1 (6 bases). The CDR3 runs 13 residues. The germline V gene encodes CDR1 SGHDT and CDR2 YYEEEE. Trimming took off 5 bases at V and 3 bases at J, with 11 bases between the two ends. The CDR3 loop is CASSFTGHTEAFF. CDR3 in DNA: TGTGCCAGCAGTTTCACAGGGCACACTGAAGCTTTCTTT.

The J gene is TRBJ2-1, the V gene TRBV18; D is perhaps TRBD2 (6 bases). The germline V and J ends were trimmed by 4 bases and 3 bases, with 19 bases remaining between them. From germline, CDR1 is KGHSH and CDR2 LQKENI. The CDR3 is 17 residues long. The CDR3 sequence is CASSLSDSGIIYNEQFF. The CDR3 DNA reads TGTGCCAGCTCACTAAGCGATAGCGGAATAATCTACAATGAGCAGTTCTTC.

This clonotype was counted many times. The chain employs TRBV6-6 and TRBJ1-1; D is undetermined. Trimming took off 2 bases at V and 0 bases at J, with 7 bases between the two ends. CDR1 and CDR2 from the germline V gene are MNHNY and SVGAGI (reference sequence). CDR3 length equals 14 residues. The CDR3 is CASSYVAMNTEAFF. DNA of the CDR3: TGTGCCAGCAGTTACGTGGCAATGAACACTGAAGCTTTCTTT.

This clonotype came up many times. The J gene is TRBJ2-7, the V gene TRBV10-3; 7 bases line up with TRBD1. Germline lookup yields CDR1 ENHRY and CDR2 SYGVKD. The CDR3 extends over 13 amino acids. V lost 6 bases and J lost 2; bases outside the gene matches: 4. DNA of the CDR3: TGTGCCATCAGGGACCAGGGGGCCTACGAGCAGTACTTC. Translating it yields CAIRDQGAYEQYF.

This clonotype came up many times. The rearrangement uses TRBV12-3 or TRBV12-4 and TRBJ2-4; TRBD2 might be the D (6 bases). The V gene lost 6 bases and the J gene lost 0 bases, with 12 bases spanning the gap. This CDR3 is 15 amino acids long. CDR3 sequence: CASSPRGSAKNIQYF. The CDR3 DNA follows: TGTGCCAGCAGCCCCCGGGGGTCAGCCAAAAACATTCAGTACTTC.

In this sample, this clonotype turned up many times. The J gene is TRBJ1-5, the V gene TRBV20-1; tentatively, D is TRBD1 (5 bases). In germline, CDR1 is DFQATT, CDR2 SNEGSKA (reference sequence). V shed 4 bases and J shed 2 bases, with 12 bases lying between them. The CDR3 length is 14 residues. DNA of the CDR3: TGCAGTGCTAAAAGGGGAGGAGGCAATCAGCCCCAGCATTTT. Its translation: CSAKRGGGNQPQHF.

This clonotype was detected many times. This sequence joins TRBV5-1 and TRBJ2-2; 8 nucleotides line up with TRBD2. Germline V gives CDR1 SGHRS, CDR2 YFSETQ. V dropped 0 bases and J dropped 1; count of bases not matched to a gene: 2. The CDR3 is 16 amino acids. CDR3 sequence reads: CASSLVLAGNTGELFF. The CDR3 bases are TGCGCCAGCAGCTTGGTCCTAGCGGGGAACACCGGGGAGCTGTTTTTT.

This clonotype was observed many times. The rearrangement links TRBV20-1 to TRBJ2-1; TRBD2 agrees at 11 bases. V shed 6 bases and J 4 bases; nucleotides not matched to a gene: 5. The CDR3 sequence is 14 residues long. The germline CDR1 and CDR2 sequences are DFQATT and SNEGSKA (reference sequence). CDR3 sequence reads: CSASGLAEYNEQFF. The CDR3 DNA is TGCAGTGCGTCGGGACTAGCGGAATACAATGAGCAGTTCTTC.

Ten or more counts support this clonotype. The V and J genes are TRBV20-1 and TRBJ2-7; D gene uncertain. V was pared by 6 bases and J by 0 bases, with 15 bases between. Looked up from germline, CDR1 is DFQATT and CDR2 is SNEGSKA (reference sequence). The CDR3 extends over 14 amino acids. CDR3 region: CSALSGESSYEQYF. The CDR3 region has the DNA TGCAGTGCCCTATCTGGCGAGAGCTCCTACGAGCAGTACTTC.

This clonotype was detected many times. The chain carries TRBV5-5 and TRBJ1-1; possibly TRBD1 for D (5 bases). The CDR3 covers 15 residues. Per germline, CDR1 SGHKS and CDR2 YYEKEE (reference sequence). The V gene lost 4 bases and the J gene lost 3 bases, with 16 bases spanning the gap. CDR3 in amino acids: CASSPEPVGDTEAFF. The CDR3 DNA reads as TGTGCCAGCAGCCCCGAGCCGGTGGGGGACACTGAAGCTTTCTTT.

This clonotype was picked up many times. The chain is built from TRBV7-2 and TRBJ1-4; D perhaps matches TRBD1 (5 bases). Germline CDR1 SGHTA, CDR2 FQGNSA. Trimming cost V 5 bases and J 3 bases, with 10 bases left between them. This CDR3 spans 14 amino acids. CDR3 DNA sequence: TGTGCCAGCAGCCCCCGGGGCCCTAATGAAAAACTGTTTTTT. Translation gives CASSPRGPNEKLFF. Looking up the rest from reference TRBV7-2 and TRBJ1-4 gives the full variable domain: GAGVSQSPSNKVTEKGKDVELRCDPISGHTALYWYRQSLGQGLEFLIYFQGNSAPDKSGLPSDRFSAERTGGSVSTLTIQRTQQEDSAVYLCASSPRGPNEKLFFGSGTQLSVL.

This clonotype was seen at least ten times. The rearrangement joins TRBV7-9 to TRBJ2-7, with 9 bases that match TRBD1. The CDR3 has 16 amino acids. V lost 1 base, J lost 0 bases, and 4 bases stayed unmatched. In germline, CDR1 is SEHNR, CDR2 FQNEAQ (reference sequence). CDR3 protein: CASSLGQGDTSYEQYF. DNA of the CDR3: TGTGCCAGCAGCTTAGGACAGGGGGACACCTCCTACGAGCAGTACTTC.

A word on this clonotype: One end of the junction is discordant with germline, which a read error may explain. This chain uses TRBV27 with TRBJ2-1; D gene uncertain. Germline loops: CDR1 MNHEY, CDR2 SMNVEV (reference sequence). There are 13 residues in the CDR3. The CDR3 here is CTSSLSSYNEQFF. DNA for the CDR3: TGTACCAGCTCCCTGAGCTCCTACAATGAGCAGTTCTTC.

To note about this clonotype: With a much larger clone just one base away, this may be a read error. The CDR3, as DNA: TGCGACAGCAGCGAAGGGGTTTCACCCCTCCACTTT. Protein: CDSSEGVSPLHF. The rearrangement joins TRBV4-3 to TRBJ1-6; D is possibly TRBD1 (5 bases). CDR1 is LGHNA, CDR2 YSLEER, per germline. The length of the CDR3 is 12 residues.